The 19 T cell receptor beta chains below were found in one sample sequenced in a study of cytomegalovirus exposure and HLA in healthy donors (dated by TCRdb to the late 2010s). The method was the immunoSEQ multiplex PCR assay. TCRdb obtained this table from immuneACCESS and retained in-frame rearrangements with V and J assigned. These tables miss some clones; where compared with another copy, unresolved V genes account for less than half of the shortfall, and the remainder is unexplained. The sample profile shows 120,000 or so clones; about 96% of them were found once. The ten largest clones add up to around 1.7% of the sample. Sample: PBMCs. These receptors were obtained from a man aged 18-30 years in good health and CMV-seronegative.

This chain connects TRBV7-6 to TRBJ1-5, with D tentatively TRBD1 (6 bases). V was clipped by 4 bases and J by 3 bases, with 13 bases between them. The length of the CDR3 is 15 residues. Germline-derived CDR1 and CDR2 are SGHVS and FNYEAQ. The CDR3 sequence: CASSSLTGHNQPQHF. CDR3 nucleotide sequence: TGTGCCAGCAGCTCACTTACAGGGCACAATCAGCCCCAGCATTTT.

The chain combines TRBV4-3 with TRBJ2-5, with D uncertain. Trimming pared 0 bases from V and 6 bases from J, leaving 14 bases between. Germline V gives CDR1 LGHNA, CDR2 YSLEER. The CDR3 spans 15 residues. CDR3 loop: CASSQEFWADQTQYF. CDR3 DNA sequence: TGCGCCAGCAGCCAAGAATTCTGGGCTGATCAGACCCAGTACTTC.

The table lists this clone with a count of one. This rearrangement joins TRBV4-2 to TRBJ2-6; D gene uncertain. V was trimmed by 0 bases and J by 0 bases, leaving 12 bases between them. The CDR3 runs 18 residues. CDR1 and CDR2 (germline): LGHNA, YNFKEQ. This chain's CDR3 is CASSQEWVRHSGANVLTF. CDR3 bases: TGTGCCAGCAGCCAAGAGTGGGTCAGGCACTCTGGGGCCAACGTCCTGACTTTC.

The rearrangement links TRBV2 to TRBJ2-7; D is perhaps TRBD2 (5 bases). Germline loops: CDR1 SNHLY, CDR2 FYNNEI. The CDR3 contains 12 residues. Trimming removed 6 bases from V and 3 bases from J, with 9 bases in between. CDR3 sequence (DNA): TGTGCCAGCAGATATCGGGGCTACGAGCAGTACTTC. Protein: CASRYRGYEQYF.

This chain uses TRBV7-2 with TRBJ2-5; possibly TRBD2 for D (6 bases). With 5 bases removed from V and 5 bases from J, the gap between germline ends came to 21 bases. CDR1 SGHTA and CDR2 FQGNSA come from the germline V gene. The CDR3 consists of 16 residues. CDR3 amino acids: CASSRAGTPAGETQYF. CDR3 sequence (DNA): TGTGCCAGCAGCCGTGCCGGGACTCCCGCGGGGGAGACCCAGTACTTC.

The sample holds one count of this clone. CDR3 nucleotides: TGCGCCAGCAGCCAAGAGCTGACGGGGGGCAGCCCCTATGGCTACACCTTC. Protein: CASSQELTGGSPYGYTF. The V and J genes are TRBV4-3 and TRBJ1-2, with D maybe TRBD1 (6 bases). This CDR3 has 17 residues. Trimming cost V 0 bases and J 4 bases, with 18 bases left between them. Germline V lookup: CDR1 LGHNA, CDR2 YSLEER.

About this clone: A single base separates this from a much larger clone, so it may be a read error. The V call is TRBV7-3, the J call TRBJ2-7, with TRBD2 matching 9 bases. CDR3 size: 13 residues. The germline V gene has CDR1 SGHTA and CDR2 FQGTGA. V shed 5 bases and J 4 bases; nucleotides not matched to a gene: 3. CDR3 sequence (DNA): TGTGCCAGCAGCGAGACTAGCGGATACGAGCAGTACTTC. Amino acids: CASSETSGYEQYF.

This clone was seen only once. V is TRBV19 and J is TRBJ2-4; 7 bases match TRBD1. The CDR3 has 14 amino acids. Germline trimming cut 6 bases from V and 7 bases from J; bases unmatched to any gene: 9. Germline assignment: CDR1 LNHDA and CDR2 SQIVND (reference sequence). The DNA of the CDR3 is TGTGCCAGTAGCGCGACAGGGCTCCGGAACATTCAGTACTTC. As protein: CASSATGLRNIQYF.

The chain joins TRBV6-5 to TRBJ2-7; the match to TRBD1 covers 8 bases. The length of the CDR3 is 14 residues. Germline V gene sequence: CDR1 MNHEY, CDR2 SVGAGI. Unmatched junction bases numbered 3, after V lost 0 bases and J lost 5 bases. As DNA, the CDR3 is TGTGCCAGCAGTTACTCGACGACAGGGGACGAGCAGTACTTC. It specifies CASSYSTTGDEQYF.

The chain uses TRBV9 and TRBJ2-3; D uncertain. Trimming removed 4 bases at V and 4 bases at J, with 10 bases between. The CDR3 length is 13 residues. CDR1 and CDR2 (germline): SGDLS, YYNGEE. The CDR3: CASSPRGPDTQYF. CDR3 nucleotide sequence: TGTGCCAGCAGCCCCCGTGGGCCAGATACGCAGTATTTT. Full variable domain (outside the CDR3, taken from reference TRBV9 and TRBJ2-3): DSGVTQTPKHLITATGQRVTLRCSPRSGDLSVYWYQQSLDQGLQFLIQYYNGEERAKGNILERFSAQQFPDLHSELNLSSLELGDSALYFCASSPRGPDTQYFGPGTRLTVL.

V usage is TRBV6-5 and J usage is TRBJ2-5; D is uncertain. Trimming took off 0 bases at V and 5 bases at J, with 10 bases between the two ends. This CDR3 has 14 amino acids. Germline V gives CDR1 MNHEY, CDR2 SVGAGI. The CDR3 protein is CASSYSRLSETQYF. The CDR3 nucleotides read TGTGCCAGCAGTTACTCGCGGCTCTCTGAGACCCAGTACTTC.

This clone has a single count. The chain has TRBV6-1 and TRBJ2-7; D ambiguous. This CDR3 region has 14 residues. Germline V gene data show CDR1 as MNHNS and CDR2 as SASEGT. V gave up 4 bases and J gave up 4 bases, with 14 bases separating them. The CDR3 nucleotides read TGTGCCAGCAGTGCCTTCCGAGGTGGTTACGAGCAGTACTTC. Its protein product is CASSAFRGGYEQYF.

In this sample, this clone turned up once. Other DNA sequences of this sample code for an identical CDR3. CDR3 bases: TGTGCCAGCAGCGTAGAAGGGGGAGGGAATGAGCAGTTCTTC. As protein: CASSVEGGGNEQFF. The rearrangement uses TRBV9 and TRBJ2-1; possible D gene TRBD2, 7 bases. Germline V gene data show CDR1 as SGDLS and CDR2 as YYNGEE. V was pared by 0 bases and J by 7 bases, with 11 bases between. The CDR3 totals 14 residues.

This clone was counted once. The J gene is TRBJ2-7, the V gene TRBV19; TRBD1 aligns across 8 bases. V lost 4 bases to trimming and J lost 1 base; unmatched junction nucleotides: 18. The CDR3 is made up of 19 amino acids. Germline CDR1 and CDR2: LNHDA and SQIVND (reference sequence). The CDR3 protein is CASSTQIVRDRYTSYEQYF. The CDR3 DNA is TGTGCCAGTAGTACGCAGATCGTACGGGACAGGTACACGTCCTACGAGCAGTACTTC.

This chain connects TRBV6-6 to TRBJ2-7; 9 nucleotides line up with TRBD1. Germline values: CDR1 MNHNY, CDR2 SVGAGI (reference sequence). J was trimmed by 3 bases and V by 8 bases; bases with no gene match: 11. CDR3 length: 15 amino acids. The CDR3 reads CASLVDRGGNYEQYF. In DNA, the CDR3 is TGTGCCAGCCTCGTCGACAGGGGGGGGAACTACGAGCAGTACTTC.

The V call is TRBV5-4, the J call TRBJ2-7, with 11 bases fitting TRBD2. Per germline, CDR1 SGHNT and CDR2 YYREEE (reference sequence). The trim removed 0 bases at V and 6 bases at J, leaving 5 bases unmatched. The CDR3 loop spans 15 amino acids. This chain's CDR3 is CASSLVASGRTEQYF. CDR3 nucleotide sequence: TGTGCCAGCAGCTTGGTGGCTAGCGGGAGGACCGAGCAGTACTTC.

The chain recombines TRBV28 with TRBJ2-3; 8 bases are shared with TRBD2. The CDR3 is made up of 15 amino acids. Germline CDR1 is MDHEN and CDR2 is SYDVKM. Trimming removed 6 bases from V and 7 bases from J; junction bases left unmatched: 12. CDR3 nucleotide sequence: TGTGCCAGCAGGGTGGGAGCGGGAGTATTAAATACGCAGTATTTT. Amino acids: CASRVGAGVLNTQYF.

The CDR3 DNA follows: TGTGCCAGCAGTTACCGACAAGTCTTCCGAGATGAAAAACTGTTTTTT. Its translation: CASSYRQVFRDEKLFF. The genes are TRBV6-5 and TRBJ1-4; no clear D. The germline CDR1 and CDR2 sequences are MNHEY and SVGAGI. The CDR3 spans 16 residues. V was clipped by 2 bases and J by 6 bases, with 16 bases between them.

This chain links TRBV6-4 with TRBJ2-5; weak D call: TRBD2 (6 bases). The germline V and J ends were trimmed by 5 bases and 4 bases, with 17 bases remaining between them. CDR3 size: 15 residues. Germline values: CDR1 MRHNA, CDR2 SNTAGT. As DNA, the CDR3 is TGTGCCAGCAGTAACCGGAGGGTTCGGGTAGAGACCCAGTACTTC. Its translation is CASSNRRVRVETQYF.